These T cell receptor beta chains were read from a single sample in a study of early T cells in non-severe SARS-CoV-2 infection. TCRdb re-derived calls from the 5' RACE reads in MiXCR, one entry per CDR3 protein. The sample includes roughly 50,000 distinct CDR3 sequences, under 7.5% of them seen just once. The sample here was whole blood, taken at baseline. The receptor source for this set is an adult who was a healthcare worker with PCR-confirmed SARS-CoV-2 infection or an uninfected control (not recorded which). Both conserved end residues are part of each CDR3. The order of the fields is D gene, J gene, clone size, V gene, CDR3 DNA, CDR3 protein. The D gene is left open where the match is weak. Some rows have no size entry. The others give once, few or many, or a class for an expanded clone.

. TRBJ1-2 many TRBV20-1 TGCAGTGCCGTAGACGGAGCATATGGCTACACCTTC CSAVDGAYGYTF
. TRBJ1-2 few TRBV7-3 TGTGCCAGCAGCTTAACACAAGGGAATGGCTACACCTTC CASSLTQGNGYTF
. TRBJ2-3 few TRBV27 TGTGCCAGCAGTAGTTGGGGCACAGATACGCAGTATTTT CASSSWGTDTQYF
. TRBJ2-3 few TRBV11-2 TGTGCCAGCAGCTTGGAAAAGATAGTGTCCGGAGATACGCAGTATTTT CASSLEKIVSGDTQYF
. TRBJ1-1 few TRBV3-1 TGTGCCAGCAGCCTAGGGAACACTGAAGCTTTCTTT CASSLGNTEAFF
TRBD1 TRBJ1-1 many TRBV12-3/TRBV12-4 TGTGCCAGCAGTTTAGGGGGACAGGGGGTTTCTGAAGCTTTCTTT CASSLGGQGVSEAFF
TRBD2 TRBJ2-5 few TRBV20-1 TGCAGTGCCCCCGCCGGGGGGGCAGAGACCCAGTACTTC CSAPAGGAETQYF
. TRBJ2-5 . TRBV3-1 TGTGCCAGCAGTGAGACCGGGCCGGGAATGGAGACCCAGTACTTC CASSETGPGMETQYF
. TRBJ2-2 once TRBV7-3 TGTGCCAGCAGCACACAGGGTAGCGGGGAGCTGTTTTTT CASSTQGSGELFF
TRBD1 TRBJ2-2 . TRBV5-1 TGCGCCAGCGAGGGGACAGGTCGCCGGACCGGGGAGCTGTTTTTT CASEGTGRRTGELFF
. TRBJ2-7 many TRBV27 TGTGCCAGCAAGATTACAGGGTCACGCAGATACGAGCAGTACTTC CASKITGSRRYEQYF
TRBD1 TRBJ2-5 few TRBV19 TGTGCCAGTAAACCTACCCCCGGGACAGAAAAAGAGACCCAGTACTTC CASKPTPGTEKETQYF
. TRBJ1-1 . TRBV5-4 TGTGCCAGCAGCCCGGAGGCAAGACCCACTGAAGCTTTCTTT CASSPEARPTEAFF
. TRBJ1-4 many TRBV20-1 TGCAGTGCTAGAGATGGCGAAAAACTGTTTTTT CSARDGEKLFF
TRBD2 TRBJ2-1 many TRBV12-3/TRBV12-4 TGTGCCAGCAGCCGCTCTGGACTAGCCTATGAGCAGTTCTTC CASSRSGLAYEQFF
TRBD1 TRBJ2-7 few TRBV5-1 TGCGCCAGCAACAACGGGACAGGGCCATACGAGCAGTACTTC CASNNGTGPYEQYF
TRBD1 TRBJ2-3 many TRBV5-1 TGCGCCAGCAGCCGGGACAGGGGGCGTTCAGATACGCAGTATTTT CASSRDRGRSDTQYF
TRBD1 TRBJ2-7 few TRBV7-9 TGTGCCAGCAGCGGGACAGGCGGCGAGCAGTACTTC CASSGTGGEQYF
TRBD2 TRBJ2-1 many TRBV4-2 TGTGCCAGCAGCCAAGATACACTAGCGGGAGGGAACGGGCAGTTCTTC CASSQDTLAGGNGQFF
TRBD1 TRBJ2-7 many TRBV7-9 TGTGCCAGCAGCTTGATGGGACAGGTCTCCGAGCAGTACTTC CASSLMGQVSEQYF
TRBD2 TRBJ2-3 many TRBV18 TGTGCCAGCTCACCGAACTTAGCGGGAGTCAGCACAGATACGCAGTATTTT CASSPNLAGVSTDTQYF
. TRBJ2-1 few TRBV10-1 TGCGCCAGCAGTGAGGGTCCCAGGGACAATGAGCAGTTCTTC CASSEGPRDNEQFF
. TRBJ1-6 . TRBV28 TGTGCCAGCAGTCCGGGCGCGGCACCCCTCCACTTT CASSPGAAPLHF
. TRBJ1-5 many TRBV7-2 TGTGCCAGCAGCTTATCAACAGGGAGGGACCAGCCCCAGCATTTT CASSLSTGRDQPQHF
. TRBJ2-3 many TRBV11-2 TGTGCCAGCAGCCCCCTCGCGGCAGATACGCAGTATTTT CASSPLAADTQYF
TRBD1 TRBJ2-7 many TRBV29-1 TGCAGCGCCGGGACAGGGGTTTCGTGGCAGTACTTC CSAGTGVSWQYF
. TRBJ2-2 . TRBV11-2 TGTGCCAGCAGCCCGGGGGGATGGGACAGAAACACCGGGGAGCTGTTTTTT CASSPGGWDRNTGELFF
. TRBJ1-3 many TRBV18 TGTGCCAGCTCACCCCGGCTGAACGGACGTCTAAGCTCTGGAAACACCATATATTTT CASSPRLNGRLSSGNTIYF
. TRBJ2-2 few TRBV5-1 TGCGCCAGCAGTGGACAGCTACATTTCACCGGGGAGCTGTTTTTT CASSGQLHFTGELFF
TRBD2 TRBJ2-3 few TRBV4-2 TGTGCCAGCAGCCAAGAAGGGCTAGCGGGAGCGACAGATACGCAGTATTTT CASSQEGLAGATDTQYF
TRBD1 TRBJ2-2 . TRBV6-1 TGTGCCAGCAGGATCTACGGACAGGGGGCTGTCGGGGAGCTGTTTTTT CASRIYGQGAVGELFF
. TRBJ1-1 . TRBV3-1 TGTGCCAGCAGCCAGGGGTCTTACACTGAAGCTTTCTTT CASSQGSYTEAFF
. TRBJ2-7 few TRBV21-1 TGTGCCAGCACAAAAGCCGTTCGCGAGGGGGCCTACGAGCAGTACTTC CASTKAVREGAYEQYF
. TRBJ2-3 few TRBV7-3 TGTGCCAGCAGCTTTGGTGGCAGCGGTGGATTCACAGATACGCAGTATTTT CASSFGGSGGFTDTQYF
. TRBJ2-3 . TRBV10-3 TGTGCCATCAGTGAGATTTCTTTGACTAGCACAGATACGCAGTATTTT CAISEISLTSTDTQYF
TRBD1 TRBJ1-2 . TRBV7-3 TGTGCCAGCAGCCTGGGGCCAGGGACAGTCTATGGCTACACCTTC CASSLGPGTVYGYTF
TRBD2 TRBJ2-1 . TRBV7-8 TGTGCCAGCAGCTTCCTAAGCGGGGCCCCAACGGAGCAGTTCTTC CASSFLSGAPTEQFF
. TRBJ2-7 many TRBV5-1 TGCGCCAGCAGCTTGGGTTTCCTCGACGAGCAGTACTTC CASSLGFLDEQYF
. TRBJ2-1 many TRBV9 TGTGCCAGCAGCGCGGGCAATTCCCCCCAGTTCTTC CASSAGNSPQFF
TRBD1 TRBJ2-1 . TRBV7-2 TGTGCCAGCAGCTGGAGGGGGACAGGGGGCGCGAATGAGCAGTTCTTC CASSWRGTGGANEQFF
. TRBJ2-7 many TRBV28 TGTGCCAGCAGATACGGGATATCCTACGAGCAGTACTTC CASRYGISYEQYF
TRBD1 TRBJ1-3 few TRBV12-3/TRBV12-4 TGTGCCAGCAGTATCGGACAGGGGGTCCCTGGAAACACCATATATTTT CASSIGQGVPGNTIYF
. TRBJ2-2 many TRBV7-3 TGTGCCAGCAGCTTAAAACGCGCCGGGGAGCTGTTTTTT CASSLKRAGELFF
. TRBJ2-7 many TRBV2 TGTGCCAGCAGTGATTGGCAGCTTTACGAGCAGTACTTC CASSDWQLYEQYF
. TRBJ2-7 many TRBV5-1 TGTGCCAGCAGCTTAGCCGGATCCTACGAGCAGTACTTC CASSLAGSYEQYF
. TRBJ2-2 few TRBV29-1 TGCAGCGTCGACCATCCACTGAAGGCGGGGGAGCTGTTTTTT CSVDHPLKAGELFF
TRBD1 TRBJ2-3 many TRBV5-6 TGTGCCAGCAGCTTCTACGACAGGGGGCTACTCACGCAGTATTTT CASSFYDRGLLTQYF
TRBD1 TRBJ1-1 many TRBV7-9 TGTGCCAGCAGTCCCCCGAAGGGGGCGAACACTGAAGCTTTCTTT CASSPPKGANTEAFF
. TRBJ1-4 many TRBV27 TGTGCCAGCAGACCCAAATTGGCAACTAATGAAAAACTGTTTTTT CASRPKLATNEKLFF
. TRBJ1-6 many TRBV7-9 TGTGCCAGCAGCTTAGTCATTCAGGCCGATTCACCCCTCCACTTT CASSLVIQADSPLHF